The present entry profiles one T cell receptor beta chain with its context. Original methodology: Counts of nucleated cells, estimated from reference gene primer amplification, were obtained. Clones were sequenced by immunoSEQ multiplex PCR, and TCRdb holds only the in-frame ones, with some missing. The DNA gave D and trimming, while V, J and clone size come from that table. In the table there are about 140,000 clones, about four fifths of which are singletons. Cohorts were determined from participant-reported clinical history. This entry belongs to a study of blood T cell repertoires in COVID-19. The germline V gene has CDR1 LNHNV and CDR2 YYDKDF (reference sequence). This CDR3 comprises 16 residues. V dropped 0 bases and J dropped 5 bases, with 16 bases sitting between them.

The clonotype originates from a woman younger than 35 who had been exposed to COVID-19. The genes are TRBV15 and TRBJ2-5; D perhaps matches TRBD2 (7 bases). Source material: PBMCs or T cells enriched from blood (not recorded which). The CDR3 spells CATSRDQSGGAETQYF. The CDR3 DNA follows: TGTGCCACCAGCAGAGATCAATCGGGGGGCGCGGAGACCCAGTACTTC.